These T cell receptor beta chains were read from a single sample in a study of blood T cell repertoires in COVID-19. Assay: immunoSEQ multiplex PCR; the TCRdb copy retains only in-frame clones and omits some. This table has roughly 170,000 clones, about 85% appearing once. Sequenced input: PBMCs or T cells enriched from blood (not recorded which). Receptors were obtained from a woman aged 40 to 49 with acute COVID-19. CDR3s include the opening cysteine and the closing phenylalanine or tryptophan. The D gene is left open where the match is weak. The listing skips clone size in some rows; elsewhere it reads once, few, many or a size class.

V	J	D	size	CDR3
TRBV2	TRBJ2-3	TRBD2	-	CASSGVWVAGVPDTQYF
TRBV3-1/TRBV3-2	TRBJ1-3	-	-	CASSQVSGNTIYF
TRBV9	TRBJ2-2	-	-	CASSVDSFYTGELFF
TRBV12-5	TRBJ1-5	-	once	CASGGSGGNQPQHF
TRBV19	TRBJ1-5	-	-	CASRKNLGQPNQPQHF
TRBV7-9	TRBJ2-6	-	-	CATARGEISGANVLTF
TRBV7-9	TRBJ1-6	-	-	CASSLETRNSPLHF
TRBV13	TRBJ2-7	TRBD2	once	CASSSTTSGRRTYEQYF
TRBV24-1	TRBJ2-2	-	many	CATSDSASAFTGELFF
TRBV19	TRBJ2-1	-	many	CASSKRQGNLRDNEQFF
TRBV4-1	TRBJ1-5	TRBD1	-	CASSLGQGEGSDQPQHF
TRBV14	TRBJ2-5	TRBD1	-	CASSQDLLLPYHRGETQYF
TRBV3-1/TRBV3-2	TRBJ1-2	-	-	CASSYSEGNYGYTF
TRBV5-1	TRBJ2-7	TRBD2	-	CASSLEGVPGLAYEQYF
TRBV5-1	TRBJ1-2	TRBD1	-	CASSSGQGYGYTF
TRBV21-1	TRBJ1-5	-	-	CASGPKGLSDQPQHF
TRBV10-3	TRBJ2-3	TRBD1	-	CAISPGGQGGKRNTQYF
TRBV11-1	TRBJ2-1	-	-	CASSLTSGSSYNEQFF
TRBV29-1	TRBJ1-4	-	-	CSVSVSYEKLFF
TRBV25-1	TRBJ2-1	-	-	CASSEFVRDNEQFF
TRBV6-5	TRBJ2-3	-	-	CASSSFYTDTQYF
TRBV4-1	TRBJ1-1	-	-	CASRAPGSTEAFF
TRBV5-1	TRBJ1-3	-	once	CASSPVGQSGNTIYF
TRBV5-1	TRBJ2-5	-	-	CASSLAGRGQETQYF
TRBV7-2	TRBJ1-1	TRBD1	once	CASSKGQKFTEAFF
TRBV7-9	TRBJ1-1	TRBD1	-	CASSFPPGQGDTEAFF
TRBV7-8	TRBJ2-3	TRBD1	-	CASSLDRGHTDTQYF
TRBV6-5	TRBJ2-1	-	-	CASRDGAGTYNEQFF
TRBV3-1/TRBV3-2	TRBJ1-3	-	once	CASSQDYFVGAGGNTIYF
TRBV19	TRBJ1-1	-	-	CASSIRQTYTEAFF
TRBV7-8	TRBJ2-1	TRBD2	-	CASSLSPPSGSNDEQFF
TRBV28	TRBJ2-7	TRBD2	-	CASSLLREGQYEQYF
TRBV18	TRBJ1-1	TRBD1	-	CASSPIRTGRDTEAFF
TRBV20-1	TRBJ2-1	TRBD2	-	CSASGTSWTSGLNEQFF
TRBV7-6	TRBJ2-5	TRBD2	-	CASSLVGLAAPQETQYF
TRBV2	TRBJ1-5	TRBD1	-	CASSRGQGRNQPQHF
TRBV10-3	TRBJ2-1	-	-	CAIRTNAAPDEQFF
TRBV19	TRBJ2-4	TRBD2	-	CASSIDILLAGGKGLAKNIQYF
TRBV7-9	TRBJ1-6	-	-	CASSQEVSPLHF
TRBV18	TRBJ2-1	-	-	CASSPAGTWNEQFF
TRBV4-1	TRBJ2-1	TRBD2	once	CASSAPTREGGDEQFF
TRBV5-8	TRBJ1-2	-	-	CASTRGGPSESYTF